This T cell receptor beta chain was recovered during a study of T cell responses to AZD1222 COVID-19 vaccine. Study-level points and caveats: Only a handful of AZD1222 recipients were seropositive at baseline. White British ancestry dominated among donors, who included more females, and clonal diversity was possibly underestimated. Sampled repertoires all dated from after the peak T cell response.

Data came from immunoSEQ multiplex PCR; TCRdb stores just in-frame clones and leaves some out. The data hold about 84,000 clones, with 70% to 90% observed a single time. Worth noting for this clone: The antigen remains unidentified.

The CDR3 has 14 amino acids. The V gene's germline CDR1 is MNHEY and CDR2 SVGAGI. The V and J ends lost 7 bases and 6 bases, in that order; junction bases with no gene match: 5. The material sequenced was peripheral blood, taken 28 days after the second AZD1222 dose. The receptor was isolated from an adult who received the AZD1222 COVID-19 vaccine. The chain joins TRBV6-5 to TRBJ1-6; 8 nucleotides match TRBD1. This CDR3 reads CASKTGQVNSPLHF. CDR3 nucleotides: TGTGCCAGCAAGACGGGACAGGTTAATTCACCCCTCCACTTT.